These 27 T cell receptor beta chains were all obtained from the same sample, sequenced in a study of blood T cell repertoires in COVID-19. The data were produced by immunoSEQ multiplex PCR, yet TCRdb's version contains in-frame clones alone and is incomplete. The sample holds more than 95,000 clones, about 80% seen once. Material: peripheral blood. The receptors originated from a human donor in a cohort sampled during active COVID-19.

The table lists this clone with a few counts. This rearrangement joins TRBV7-3 to TRBJ1-5, with TRBD1 as a possible D gene (5 bases). Germline-derived CDR1 and CDR2 are SGHTA and FQGTGA. The CDR3 consists of 14 residues. The ends were cut back, 5 bases at V and 1 base at J, with 9 bases in the middle. CDR3 sequence: CASSVDSSNQPQHF. The CDR3 nucleotides are TGTGCCAGCAGCGTAGACAGCAGCAATCAGCCCCAGCATTTT.

CDR3 nucleotide sequence: TGCAGTGCTAGTCCCCAGACTAGCGGGAGGTACGAGCAGTACTTC. It yields the protein CSASPQTSGRYEQYF. V gene TRBV20-1 combines with J gene TRBJ2-7; the match to TRBD2 covers 13 bases. The CDR3 is 15 amino acids. The junction had 6 bases not matched to a gene; V was cut back by 3 bases and J by 4 bases. Germline V gives CDR1 DFQATT, CDR2 SNEGSKA (reference sequence).

The chain uses TRBV7-9 and TRBJ1-6; 10 nucleotides align to TRBD1. V lost 5 bases to trimming and J lost 9 bases; unmatched junction nucleotides: 4. CDR1 SEHNR and CDR2 FQNEAQ come from the germline V gene (reference sequence). The CDR3 is 14 residues long. CDR3 region: CASSRQGAASPLHF. CDR3 nucleotide sequence: TGTGCCAGCAGCCGACAGGGGGCCGCTTCACCCCTCCACTTT.

The chain recombines TRBV9 with TRBJ2-1, with 12 bases identical to TRBD2. J was trimmed by 8 bases and V by 4 bases; bases with no gene match: 7. The CDR3 covers 15 residues. CDR1 is SGDLS, CDR2 YYNGEE, per germline. In DNA form, the CDR3 reads TGTGCCAGCAGCCTCCTGGGACTAGCGGGCTATGAGCAGTTCTTC. Translated, it gives CASSLLGLAGYEQFF.

The chain combines TRBV10-3 with TRBJ1-4; TRBD1 aligns across 8 bases. The CDR3 spans 14 residues. V was clipped by 8 bases and J by 3 bases; unmatched bases: 5. The germline CDR1 and CDR2 sequences are ENHRY and SYGVKD. The CDR3 DNA reads TGTGCCATCGGACAGGGTAGATCTAATGAAAAACTGTTTTTT. It specifies CAIGQGRSNEKLFF.

This clone was seen only a few times. A read error may account for a junction end that differs from germline. The V call is TRBV27, the J call TRBJ1-4, with 7 nucleotides matching TRBD1. The CDR3 runs to 16 residues. CDR1 MNHEY and CDR2 SMNVEV come from the germline V gene (reference sequence). DNA for the CDR3: TGTGCCAGCCGTTCAGCCTGGGACAGAACTACTGAAAAACTGTTTTTT. This gives the protein CASRSAWDRTTEKLFF.

In this sample, this clone turned up once. This chain links TRBV10-3 with TRBJ2-3; perhaps TRBD2 as D (6 bases). V lost 5 bases, J lost 1 base, and 13 bases lay in between. CDR3 length equals 15 residues. CDR1 ENHRY and CDR2 SYGVKD come from the germline V gene. CDR3 protein: CAISSGLSGTDTQYF. The CDR3 coding sequence is TGTGCCATCAGTAGTGGACTATCAGGCACAGATACGCAGTATTTT.

The chain employs TRBV4-1 and TRBJ2-7; D is perhaps TRBD2 (6 bases). Per germline, CDR1 MGHRA and CDR2 YSYEKL. Trimming removed 3 bases from V and 2 bases from J, with 14 bases in between. The CDR3 extends over 15 amino acids. In DNA form, the CDR3 reads TGCGCCAGCAGCCAGGGACTTGTAGACACCTACGAGCAGTACTTC. It codes for CASSQGLVDTYEQYF.

This chain connects TRBV7-9 to TRBJ1-5; maybe TRBD1 (5 bases). The CDR3 has 14 residues. From germline, CDR1 is SEHNR and CDR2 FQNEAQ (reference sequence). Trimming took off 5 bases at V and 0 bases at J, with 8 bases between the two ends. The CDR3 region has the DNA TGTGCCAGCAGCCCGACAGTTAGCAATCAGCCCCAGCATTTT. It translates to CASSPTVSNQPQHF.

The rearrangement links TRBV28 to TRBJ1-2, with D hard to call. In germline, CDR1 is MDHEN, CDR2 SYDVKM. V was pared by 4 bases and J by 14 bases, with 14 bases between. The CDR3 length is 11 residues. For the CDR3, the DNA is TGTGCCAGCAGTTCCCTCTATTCCGTGACCTTC. This translates into CASSSLYSVTF.

In its sample, this clone was seen once. V usage is TRBV2 and J usage is TRBJ2-5; TRBD2 aligns across 9 bases. Germline CDR1 and CDR2: SNHLY and FYNNEI. This CDR3 is built from 13 residues. V lost 7 bases and J lost 2; bases outside the gene matches: 2. DNA of the CDR3: TGTGCCAGCAACCTAGCGGGGCAAGAGACCCAGTACTTC. It yields the protein CASNLAGQETQYF. The full variable domain, in which reference TRBV2 and TRBJ2-5 provide the parts outside the CDR3, is EPEVTQTPSHQVTQMGQEVILRCVPISNHLYFYWYRQILGQKVEFLVSFYNNEISEKSEIFDDQFSVERPDGSNFTLKIRSTKLEDSAMYFCASNLAGQETQYFGPGTRLLVL.

This clone was seen once. V and J are TRBV18 and TRBJ2-4, with 13 bases matching TRBD2. Germline CDR1 and CDR2: KGHSH and LQKENI. This CDR3 region has 20 residues. After removal of 3 bases from V and 0 bases from J, the junction contained 11 bases not matched to a gene. CDR3 sequence reads: CASSPSPTSGGTIAKNIQYF. The CDR3, as DNA: TGTGCCAGCTCACCGAGCCCGACTAGCGGGGGGACGATAGCCAAAAACATTCAGTACTTC.

The chain employs TRBV19 and TRBJ2-7, with 7 bases lining up with TRBD2. V shed 0 bases, J shed 3 bases, and the junction held 5 bases outside the gene matches. The length of the CDR3 is 15 residues. Germline lookup yields CDR1 LNHDA and CDR2 SQIVND (reference sequence). The CDR3 region is CASSIDYGRHYEQYF. The CDR3 DNA reads as TGTGCCAGTAGTATAGACTACGGGAGGCACTACGAGCAGTACTTC. The full variable domain, in which reference TRBV19 and TRBJ2-7 provide the parts outside the CDR3, is DGGITQSPKYLFRKEGQNVTLSCEQNLNHDAMYWYRQDPGQGLRLIYYSQIVNDFQKGDIAEGYSVSREKKESFPLTVTSAQKNPTAFYLCASSIDYGRHYEQYFGPGTRLTVT.

The J gene is TRBJ2-3, the V gene TRBV5-5; weak D call: TRBD1 (7 bases). The CDR3 runs to 15 residues. Germline V gene sequence: CDR1 SGHKS, CDR2 YYEKEE (reference sequence). V shed 4 bases and J shed 2 bases, with 14 bases lying between them. CDR3 sequence reads: CASSRRDSYTDTQYF. CDR3 DNA: TGTGCCAGCAGCCGGAGGGACAGTTACACAGATACGCAGTATTTT.

The V gene is TRBV5-1, the J gene TRBJ2-7; tentatively, D is TRBD2 (6 bases). Germline V gives CDR1 SGHRS, CDR2 YFSETQ. The CDR3 loop spans 13 amino acids. V dropped 0 bases and J dropped 4 bases, with 8 bases sitting between them. The CDR3 sequence is CASSLVGSYEQYF. The CDR3 bases are TGCGCCAGCAGCTTGGTCGGGAGTTACGAGCAGTACTTC.

This clone was recorded only once. The chain is built from TRBV19 and TRBJ2-7, with D maybe TRBD1 (6 bases). Per the germline V gene, CDR1 is LNHDA and CDR2 is SQIVND (reference sequence). Between the trimmed V and J ends, which lost 7 bases and 0 bases, there was a span of 13 bases. This CDR3 is built from 14 residues. The CDR3 region has the DNA TGTGCCAGTATGGGACAATCAAGCTCCTACGAGCAGTACTTC. Its protein is CASMGQSSSYEQYF.

V usage is TRBV9 and J usage is TRBJ2-3; 8 bases match TRBD2. Trimming removed 4 bases from V and 2 bases from J; junction bases left unmatched: 9. From germline, CDR1 is SGDLS and CDR2 YYNGEE. The CDR3 totals 16 residues. The CDR3 coding sequence is TGTGCCAGCAGCCCCCTAGCGGGCAGCGCCACAGATACGCAGTATTTT. Its protein product is CASSPLAGSATDTQYF. The variable domain in full, with the rest retrieved from reference TRBV9 and TRBJ2-3, is DSGVTQTPKHLITATGQRVTLRCSPRSGDLSVYWYQQSLDQGLQFLIQYYNGEERAKGNILERFSAQQFPDLHSELNLSSLELGDSALYFCASSPLAGSATDTQYFGPGTRLTVL.

The chain recombines TRBV5-1 with TRBJ2-7; 11 bases fit TRBD2. CDR3 length: 15 residues. Germline CDR1 SGHRS, CDR2 YFSETQ. Trimming took 3 bases from V and 2 from J; bases not matched to a gene: 4. The CDR3 is CASSSTSGGTYEQYF. The DNA of the CDR3 is TGCGCCAGCAGCTCTACTAGCGGGGGAACCTACGAGCAGTACTTC.

The chain links TRBV2 to TRBJ2-7, with 7 bases aligning to TRBD1. The CDR3 length is 14 residues. Germline V CDR1 and CDR2: SNHLY, FYNNEI. Trimming removed 5 bases from V and 4 bases from J; junction bases left unmatched: 8. CDR3 residues: CASSPGQLIYEQYF. The CDR3 DNA reads as TGTGCCAGCAGTCCGGGACAGTTGATTTACGAGCAGTACTTC.

This chain links TRBV7-9 with TRBJ2-1, with 10 bases lining up with TRBD2. Germline-derived CDR1 and CDR2 are SEHNR and FQNEAQ (reference sequence). This CDR3 has 19 amino acids. The J segment lost 4 bases and the V segment lost 2 bases, leaving 14 bases of the junction unmatched. Here the CDR3 reads CASSLYSAGGISRYNEQFF. The CDR3 DNA reads TGTGCCAGCAGCTTATACTCAGCGGGGGGGATATCGAGATACAATGAGCAGTTCTTC. Variable domain in full (rest from reference TRBV7-9 and TRBJ2-1): DTGVSQNPRHKITKRGQNVTFRCDPISEHNRLYWYRQTLGQGPEFLTYFQNEAQLEKSRLLSDRFSAERPKGSFSTLEIQRTEQGDSAMYLCASSLYSAGGISRYNEQFFGPGTRLTVL.

In this sample, this clone turned up once. The V call is TRBV24-1, the J call TRBJ1-2, with D possibly being TRBD1 (5 bases). The V gene's germline CDR1 is KGHDR and CDR2 SFDVKD. Deletions cut 3 bases from V and 8 bases from J, with 9 bases between. This CDR3 has 12 residues. The CDR3 nucleotides read TGTGCCACCAGTGATGCCAGGGTCGGCTACACCTTC. Translated: CATSDARVGYTF.

The J gene is TRBJ2-3, the V gene TRBV5-1; the D gene is possibly TRBD1 (5 bases). Between the trimmed V and J ends, which lost 3 bases and 2 bases, there was a span of 10 bases. CDR1 SGHRS and CDR2 YFSETQ come from the germline V gene. This CDR3 comprises 14 residues. In DNA, the CDR3 is TGCGCCAGCAGCTCCGGACAACCCACAGATACGCAGTATTTT. As protein: CASSSGQPTDTQYF.

This chain links TRBV5-1 with TRBJ1-1; D might be TRBD1 (5 bases). Germline V gene lookup returns CDR1 SGHRS and CDR2 YFSETQ. The ends were cut back, 5 bases at V and 5 bases at J, with 13 bases in the middle. The CDR3 covers 13 residues. The CDR3 region has the DNA TGCGCCAGCAGTGGTGGGGGGTTAACTGAAGCTTTCTTT. This gives the protein CASSGGGLTEAFF.

J is TRBJ2-3 and V is TRBV19; 9 nucleotides align to TRBD2. The CDR3 is 16 residues long. Trimming cost V 4 bases and J 7 bases; bases outside gene matches: 12. Germline V lookup: CDR1 LNHDA, CDR2 SQIVND (reference sequence). The CDR3 DNA is TGTGCCAGTAGTACCAGATCGGGACTAGCATCGAATACGCAGTATTTT. It codes for CASSTRSGLASNTQYF.

The chain is built from TRBV11-2 and TRBJ2-1, with 9 bases identical to TRBD1. CDR1 is SGHAT and CDR2 is FQNNGV in the germline V gene. The J segment lost 8 bases and the V segment lost 1 base, leaving 9 bases of the junction unmatched. This CDR3 region has 16 residues. The CDR3 protein is CASSLAGTGWVDEQFF. The CDR3, as DNA: TGTGCCAGCAGCTTAGCAGGGACAGGGTGGGTCGATGAGCAGTTCTTC.

The chain combines TRBV7-2 with TRBJ2-5, with unresolved D. CDR1 and CDR2 (germline): SGHTA, FQGNSA. Trimming stripped 2 bases from V and 0 bases from J, with 7 bases between. This CDR3 has 14 amino acids. In nucleotides, the CDR3 is TGTGCCAGCAGCTTACGGCGGAACCAAGAGACCCAGTACTTC. Translated: CASSLRRNQETQYF.

V is TRBV24-1 and J is TRBJ1-1; 7 bases fit TRBD1. Germline values: CDR1 KGHDR, CDR2 SFDVKD. V lost 7 bases and J lost 1; bases outside the gene matches: 5. This CDR3 comprises 14 residues. CDR3 amino acids: CATRAGGTNTEAFF. The CDR3 DNA follows: TGTGCCACCAGAGCAGGGGGGACGAACACTGAAGCTTTCTTT.